Listed below are T cell receptor beta chains from one sample, sequenced in a study of blood T cells in healthy people across ages. TCRdb fed the 5' RACE reads into MiXCR, producing one record per CDR3 protein. The sample has more than 900,000 distinct CDR3 sequences, under 35% seen once; the top ten hold around 9.6%. The data also belong to a second study, concerning T cells of mothers and their children.

The sequenced material came from blood. All receptors derive from a woman aged 35 to 49 in good health. Each CDR3 is given with its conserved first and last residue.

V	J	CDR3
TRBV11-2	TRBJ2-3	CASMGTDTQYF
TRBV12-3/TRBV12-4	TRBJ1-5	CASSYRPNHNQPQHF
TRBV29-1	TRBJ1-6	CSVAGTENSPLHF
TRBV5-4	TRBJ1-2	CASSLAWGRGYGYTF
TRBV21-1	-	CASSKMGPLISSEQYF
TRBV4-1	TRBJ1-6	CASSQEIDISPLHF
TRBV7-9	TRBJ2-1	CASSLTAGEQFF
TRBV29-1	TRBJ2-1	CSVEVSYNEQFF
TRBV2	TRBJ1-4	CASSVMGSTTNEKLFF
TRBV9	TRBJ2-1	CASNSGGDEQFF
TRBV20-1	TRBJ1-1	CSASPPVPLLGTEAFF
TRBV9	TRBJ2-3	CASSASITSTDTQYF
TRBV20-1	TRBJ1-1	CSSLTAMNTEAFF
TRBV20-1	TRBJ2-4	CSARDGHGTEKNIQYF
TRBV27	TRBJ1-1	CASSFLLEPRGAREAFF
TRBV29-1	TRBJ2-4	CSVEEGSGYEQDF
TRBV7-2	TRBJ1-2	CASSLRQGSFYGYTF
TRBV24-1	TRBJ1-2	CATTETGAKSYGYTF
TRBV5-1	TRBJ2-3	CASSLSGGVSDTQYF
TRBV14	-	CAGSQPYQETQYF
TRBV20-1	TRBJ2-2	CSARDGGGLNTGELFF
TRBV30	TRBJ2-2	CAWSVGPGELFF
TRBV20-1	TRBJ2-7	CSAHRRSGAYEQYF
TRBV4-3	TRBJ2-7	CASSPDRGDGYEQYF
TRBV29-1	TRBJ1-1	CSVEGNGAFF
TRBV12-3/TRBV12-4	-	CASSRDRVMNEQYF
TRBV28	-	CASSLQGIEQYF